Listed below are T cell receptor beta chains from one sample, sequenced in a study of T-cell reconstitution after alpha-beta-depleted transplantation in children. Using its own MiXCR run on the PCR reads, TCRdb lists one record per CDR3 protein. The sample lists 350,000 to 400,000 distinct CDR3 sequences, roughly 14% seen once, with over 3.5% in the top ten. The sample in question was PBMCs, obtained from the stem cell graft. The receptor source for this set is a human donor who donated a stem cell graft to a child with Fanconi anemia. CDR3s include the opening cysteine and the closing phenylalanine or tryptophan. Fields, in order: D gene, clone size, J gene, V gene, CDR3 protein, CDR3 DNA. D genes are given only for firm matches. A row's size may be missing; if present it is once, few, many or a size class.

. | few | TRBJ1-1 | TRBV6-6 | CASSSARVDNIVAEAFF | TGTGCCAGCAGTTCAGCCCGGGTCGACAACATAGTCGCTGAAGCTTTCTTT
. | many | TRBJ2-1 | TRBV20-1 | CSAMDTVLRGDYEQFF | TGCAGTGCTATGGATACTGTTCTTAGGGGGGATTATGAGCAGTTCTTC
. | many | TRBJ2-5 | TRBV7-9 | CASSKKETQYF | TGTGCCAGCAGCAAGAAAGAGACCCAGTACTTC
TRBD2 | many | TRBJ2-3 | TRBV4-3 | CASSQDVASGTSRGTDTQYF | TGCGCCAGCAGCCAAGATGTGGCTTCCGGGACTAGTCGTGGCACAGATACGCAGTATTTT
TRBD1 | few | TRBJ2-5 | TRBV7-9 | CASSSTGLSETQYF | TGTGCCAGCAGCTCGACAGGGCTAAGCGAGACCCAGTACTTC
TRBD1 | . | TRBJ2-1 | TRBV12-3/TRBV12-4 | CASSYRGQALYNEQFF | TGTGCCAGCAGTTATAGGGGGCAAGCACTCTACAATGAGCAGTTCTTC
. | . | TRBJ1-1 | TRBV5-4 | CASSFGLLNSEAFF | TGTGCCAGCAGCTTTGGGCTCCTCAACTCTGAAGCTTTCTTT
. | . | TRBJ2-3 | TRBV2 | CASSQIIDTQYF | TGTGCCAGCAGTCAGATCATAGATACGCAGTATTTT
. | . | TRBJ2-2 | TRBV2 | CASSDLDRVSGTGELFF | TGTGCCAGCAGTGACCTAGACAGAGTCTCGGGCACCGGGGAGCTGTTTTTT
. | . | TRBJ2-1 | TRBV6-2/TRBV6-3 | CASNLGGPLGEQFF | TGTGCCAGCAACCTAGGGGGGCCCCTCGGTGAGCAGTTCTTC
. | . | TRBJ2-3 | TRBV2 | CASREGADTQYF | TGTGCCAGCAGGGAGGGGGCAGATACGCAGTATTTT
TRBD2 | many | TRBJ2-2 | TRBV5-1 | CASSSGGLLNTGELFF | TGCGCCAGCAGCTCGGGAGGACTGTTGAACACCGGGGAGCTGTTTTTT
. | . | TRBJ1-4 | TRBV5-1 | CASGPGRGGEKLFF | TGCGCCAGCGGACCAGGACGCGGAGGGGAAAAACTGTTTTTT
TRBD1 | many | TRBJ2-1 | TRBV3-1 | CASSPGTGDYNEQFF | TGTGCCAGCAGCCCGGGGACAGGAGACTACAATGAGCAGTTCTTC
TRBD1 | . | TRBJ1-5 | TRBV6-5 | CASSFGQGNGQPQHF | TGTGCCAGCAGTTTCGGACAGGGGAATGGCCAGCCCCAGCATTTT
. | . | TRBJ2-1 | TRBV3-1 | CASSPRRPGGNNEQFF | TGTGCCAGCAGCCCCCGGCGCCCCGGTGGCAACAATGAGCAGTTCTTC
. | . | TRBJ1-5 | TRBV7-2 | CASSLLLGPQHF | TGTGCCAGCAGCTTACTGTTGGGGCCCCAGCATTTT
. | few | TRBJ2-7 | TRBV10-3 | CAISGGGAQEFQGIYEQYF | TGTGCCATCAGTGGGGGTGGAGCGCAGGAGTTTCAAGGGATCTACGAGCAGTACTTC
. | . | TRBJ1-2 | TRBV7-2 | CASGLRDSGHYGYTF | TGTGCCAGCGGTCTACGGGACTCCGGCCACTATGGCTACACCTTC
. | few | TRBJ2-2 | TRBV12-3/TRBV12-4 | CASSRSLNTGELFF | TGTGCCAGCAGCCGTTCATTAAACACCGGGGAGCTGTTTTTT
TRBD1 | few | TRBJ2-3 | TRBV10-2 | CASRPETSGTESTDTQYF | TGCGCCAGCAGACCTGAGACTTCCGGGACAGAAAGCACAGATACGCAGTATTTT
TRBD1 | many | TRBJ1-4 | TRBV3-1 | CASSFGTVNEKLFF | TGTGCCAGCAGCTTCGGGACAGTTAATGAAAAACTGTTTTTT
. | few | TRBJ1-1 | TRBV7-2 | CASSSDRLGSAFF | TGTGCCAGCAGCTCGGACCGCCTCGGGAGTGCTTTCTTT
TRBD2 | many | TRBJ2-1 | TRBV12-3/TRBV12-4 | CASSLFGTSENEQFF | TGTGCCAGCAGTTTATTTGGGACTAGTGAAAATGAGCAGTTCTTC
TRBD2 | many | TRBJ2-3 | TRBV3-1 | CASSQDRAGGVDTQYF | TGTGCCAGCAGCCAAGACCGTGCCGGGGGGGTAGATACGCAGTATTTT
. | few | TRBJ2-2 | TRBV5-1 | CASSRRTRNTGELFF | TGCGCCAGCAGCAGAAGGACGCGGAACACCGGGGAGCTGTTTTTT
TRBD1 | . | TRBJ2-3 | TRBV7-2 | CASSLEAGGKYF | TGTGCCAGCAGCTTAGAGGCAGGGGGCAAGTATTTT
. | . | TRBJ2-5 | TRBV6-6 | CATTPRFGETQYF | TGTGCCACCACCCCTCGGTTCGGGGAGACCCAGTACTTC
. | few | TRBJ2-7 | TRBV7-2 | CASRPDYPKYEQYF | TGTGCCAGCAGGCCGGACTACCCAAAGTACGAGCAGTACTTC
. | . | TRBJ1-1 | TRBV7-8 | CASSPGVNEAFF | TGTGCCAGCAGCCCGGGGGTTAATGAAGCTTTCTTT
. | . | TRBJ1-1 | TRBV16 | CASSHSPMNTEAFF | TGTGCCAGCAGCCATTCACCAATGAACACTGAAGCTTTCTTT
. | . | TRBJ1-2 | TRBV18 | CASSPGTLFYGYTF | TGTGCCAGCTCACCGGGGACTTTGTTCTATGGCTACACCTTC
. | many | TRBJ1-3 | TRBV5-6 | CASSLGGYGNTIYF | TGTGCCAGCAGCTTGGGGGGTTACGGAAACACCATATATTTT
. | many | TRBJ2-2 | TRBV28 | CASSLFVTGELFF | TGTGCCAGCAGTTTATTCGTCACCGGGGAGCTGTTTTTT
TRBD1 | many | TRBJ2-3 | TRBV28 | CASSSGGQADTQYF | TGTGCCAGCAGCTCAGGGGGCCAGGCAGATACGCAGTATTTT
. | few | TRBJ1-2 | TRBV28 | CASSSGVGDGYTF | TGTGCCAGCAGTTCAGGGGTTGGGGATGGCTACACCTTC
TRBD2 | few | TRBJ2-3 | TRBV6-2/TRBV6-3 | CASRASGGASDTQYF | TGTGCCAGCAGGGCTAGCGGGGGGGCCTCAGATACGCAGTATTTT
. | few | TRBJ1-1 | TRBV4-3 | CASSQVRGQEAFF | TGCGCCAGCAGCCAAGTGCGTGGACAAGAAGCTTTCTTT
TRBD1 | many | TRBJ1-1 | TRBV29-1 | CSGRTGGTEAFF | TGCAGCGGCAGGACAGGAGGGACTGAAGCTTTCTTT
. | many | TRBJ1-5 | TRBV28 | CASKGHSNQPQHF | TGTGCCAGCAAAGGGCATAGCAATCAGCCCCAGCATTTT
. | few | TRBJ2-3 | TRBV7-2 | CASSLQGGSNTQYF | TGTGCCAGCAGCCTCCAAGGGGGGTCAAATACGCAGTATTTT
TRBD1 | few | TRBJ2-1 | TRBV12-3/TRBV12-4 | CASSSGRGPVEQFF | TGTGCCAGCAGTTCGGGAAGGGGGCCGGTTGAGCAGTTCTTC
. | few | TRBJ2-5 | TRBV5-1 | CASSQGTSRETQYF | TGCGCCAGCAGCCAAGGGACCTCACGAGAGACCCAGTACTTC
. | many | TRBJ2-3 | TRBV7-9 | CASSFISDTQYF | TGTGCCAGCAGCTTTATCTCGGATACGCAGTATTTT
. | few | TRBJ2-1 | TRBV15 | CATSRDRNEQFF | TGTGCCACCAGCAGAGATCGCAATGAGCAGTTCTTC
. | few | TRBJ2-6 | TRBV4-3 | CASSQGFPFSGANVLTF | TGCGCCAGCAGCCAAGGGTTCCCGTTCTCTGGGGCCAACGTCCTGACTTTC
. | many | TRBJ2-3 | TRBV12-3/TRBV12-4 | CASSLRLAPDTQYF | TGTGCCAGCAGTTTAAGGCTAGCCCCAGATACGCAGTATTTT